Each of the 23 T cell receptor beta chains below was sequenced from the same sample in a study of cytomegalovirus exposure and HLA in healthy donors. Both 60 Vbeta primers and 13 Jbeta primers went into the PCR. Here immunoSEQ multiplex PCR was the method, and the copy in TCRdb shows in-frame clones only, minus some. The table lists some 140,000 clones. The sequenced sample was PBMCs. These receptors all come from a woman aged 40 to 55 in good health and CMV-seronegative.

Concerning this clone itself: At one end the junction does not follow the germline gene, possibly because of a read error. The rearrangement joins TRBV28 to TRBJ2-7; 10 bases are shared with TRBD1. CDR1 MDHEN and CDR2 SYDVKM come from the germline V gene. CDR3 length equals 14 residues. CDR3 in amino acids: CASSRSGTGVLLSF. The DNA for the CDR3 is TGTGCCAGCAGTCGCTCCGGGACAGGGGTACTGTTGTCCTTC.

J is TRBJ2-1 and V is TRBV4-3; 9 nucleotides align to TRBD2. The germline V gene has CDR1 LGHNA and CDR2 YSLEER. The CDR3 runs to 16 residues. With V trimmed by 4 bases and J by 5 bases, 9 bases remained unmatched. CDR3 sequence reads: CASSPSAGGQNNEQFF. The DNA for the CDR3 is TGCGCCAGCAGCCCTTCGGCGGGGGGGCAGAACAATGAGCAGTTCTTC.

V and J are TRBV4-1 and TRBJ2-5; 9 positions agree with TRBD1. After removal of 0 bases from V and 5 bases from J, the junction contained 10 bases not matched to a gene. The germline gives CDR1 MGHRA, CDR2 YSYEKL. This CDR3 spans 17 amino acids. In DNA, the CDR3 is TGCGCCAGCAGCCAAGAACAGGGGGCGGCTTTGGGGGAGACCCAGTACTTC. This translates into CASSQEQGAALGETQYF.

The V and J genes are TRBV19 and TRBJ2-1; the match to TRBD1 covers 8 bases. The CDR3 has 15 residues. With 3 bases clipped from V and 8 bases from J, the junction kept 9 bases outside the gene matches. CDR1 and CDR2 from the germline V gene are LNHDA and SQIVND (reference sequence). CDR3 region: CASSINLGQGHEQFF. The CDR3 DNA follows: TGTGCCAGTAGTATCAACCTCGGACAGGGTCATGAGCAGTTCTTC.

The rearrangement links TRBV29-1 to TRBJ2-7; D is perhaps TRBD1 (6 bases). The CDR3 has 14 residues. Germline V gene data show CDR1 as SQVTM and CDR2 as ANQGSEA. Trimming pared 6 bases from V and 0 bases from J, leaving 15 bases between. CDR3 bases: TGCAGCGTCGGTGTGGGGGCAAACTCCTACGAGCAGTACTTC. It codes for CSVGVGANSYEQYF.

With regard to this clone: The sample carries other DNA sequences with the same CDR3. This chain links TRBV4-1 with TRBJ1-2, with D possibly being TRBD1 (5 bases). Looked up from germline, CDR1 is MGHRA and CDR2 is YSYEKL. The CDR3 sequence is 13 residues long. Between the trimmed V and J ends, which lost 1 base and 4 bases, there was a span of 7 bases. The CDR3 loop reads CASSQGQGYGYTF. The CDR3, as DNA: TGCGCCAGCAGCCAAGGGCAGGGCTATGGCTACACCTTC.

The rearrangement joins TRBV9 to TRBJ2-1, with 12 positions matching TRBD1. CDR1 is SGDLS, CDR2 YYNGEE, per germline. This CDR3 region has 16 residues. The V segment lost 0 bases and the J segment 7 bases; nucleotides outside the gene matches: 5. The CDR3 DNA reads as TGTGCCAGCAGCGTAGCTGGGACAGGGGGCTGGAATGAGCAGTTCTTC. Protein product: CASSVAGTGGWNEQFF.

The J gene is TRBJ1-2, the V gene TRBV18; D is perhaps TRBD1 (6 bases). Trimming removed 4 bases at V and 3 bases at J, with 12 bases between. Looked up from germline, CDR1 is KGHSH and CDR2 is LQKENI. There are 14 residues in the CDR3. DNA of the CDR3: TGTGCCAGCTCACTCGGGAAGGGGGACTATGGCTACACCTTC. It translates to CASSLGKGDYGYTF.

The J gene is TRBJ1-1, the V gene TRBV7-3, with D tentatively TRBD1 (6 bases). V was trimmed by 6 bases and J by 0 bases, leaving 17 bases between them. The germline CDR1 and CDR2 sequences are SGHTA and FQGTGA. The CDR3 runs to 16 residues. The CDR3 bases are TGTGCCAGCAGTTCACAGGGCGTAAGGGTGAACACTGAAGCTTTCTTT. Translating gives CASSSQGVRVNTEAFF.

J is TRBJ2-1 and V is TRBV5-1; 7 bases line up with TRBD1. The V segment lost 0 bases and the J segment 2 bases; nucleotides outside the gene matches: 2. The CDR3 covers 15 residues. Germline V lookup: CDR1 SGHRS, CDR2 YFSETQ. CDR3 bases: TGCGCCAGCAGCTTGGAAGGGGGCCCCTACAATGAGCAGTTCTTC. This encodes CASSLEGGPYNEQFF.

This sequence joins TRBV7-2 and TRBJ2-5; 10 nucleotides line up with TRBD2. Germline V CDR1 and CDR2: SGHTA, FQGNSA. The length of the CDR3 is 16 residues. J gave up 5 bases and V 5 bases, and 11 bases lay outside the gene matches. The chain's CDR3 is CASSTVERGGRETQYF. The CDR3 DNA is TGTGCCAGCAGCACGGTGGAGCGGGGGGGCCGCGAGACCCAGTACTTC.

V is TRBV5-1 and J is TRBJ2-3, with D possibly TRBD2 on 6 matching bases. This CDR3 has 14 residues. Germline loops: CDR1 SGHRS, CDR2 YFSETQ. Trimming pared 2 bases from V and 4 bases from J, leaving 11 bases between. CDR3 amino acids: CASSLSSGADTQYF. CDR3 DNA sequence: TGCGCCAGCAGCTTAAGTAGCGGAGCAGATACGCAGTATTTT. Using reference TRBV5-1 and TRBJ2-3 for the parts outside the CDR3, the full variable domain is KAGVTQTPRYLIKTRGQQVTLSCSPISGHRSVSWYQQTPGQGLQFLFEYFSETQRNKGNFPGRFSGRQFSNSRSEMNVSTLELGDSALYLCASSLSSGADTQYFGPGTRLTVL.

DNA of the CDR3: TGCGCCAGCAGCCAATCTACGGCAGATACGCAGTATTTT. Translating it yields CASSQSTADTQYF. The chain is built from TRBV4-1 and TRBJ2-3; D not certain. Germline V gives CDR1 MGHRA, CDR2 YSYEKL. Trimming removed 2 bases at V and 4 bases at J, with 7 bases between. CDR3 length equals 13 residues.

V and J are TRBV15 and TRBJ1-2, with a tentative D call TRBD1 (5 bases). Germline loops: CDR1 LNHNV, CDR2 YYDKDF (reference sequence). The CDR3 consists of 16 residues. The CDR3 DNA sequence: TGTGCGGCCCGAACTCATAGCAAGCTGGGGGGAGATGGCTACACCTTC. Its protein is CAARTHSKLGGDGYTF.

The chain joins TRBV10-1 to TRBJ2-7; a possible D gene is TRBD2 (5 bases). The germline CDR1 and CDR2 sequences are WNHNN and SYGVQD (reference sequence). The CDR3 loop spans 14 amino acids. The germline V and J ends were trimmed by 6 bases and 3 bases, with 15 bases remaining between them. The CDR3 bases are TGCGCCAGCAGGGCGAGGACGGGGATCTACGAGCAGTACGTC. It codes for CASRARTGIYEQYV.

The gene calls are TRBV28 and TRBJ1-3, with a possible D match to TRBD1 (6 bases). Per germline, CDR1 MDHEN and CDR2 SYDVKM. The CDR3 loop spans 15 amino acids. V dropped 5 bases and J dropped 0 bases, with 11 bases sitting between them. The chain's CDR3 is CASSLRQVSGNTIYF. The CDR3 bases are TGTGCCAGCAGTCTCCGACAGGTCTCTGGAAACACCATATATTTT.

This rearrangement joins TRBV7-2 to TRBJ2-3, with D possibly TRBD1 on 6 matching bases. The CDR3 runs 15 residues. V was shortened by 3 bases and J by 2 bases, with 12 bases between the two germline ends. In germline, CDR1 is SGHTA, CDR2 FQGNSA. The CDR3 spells CASSLGQLYTDTQYF. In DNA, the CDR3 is TGTGCCAGCAGCTTGGGACAATTGTACACAGATACGCAGTATTTT.

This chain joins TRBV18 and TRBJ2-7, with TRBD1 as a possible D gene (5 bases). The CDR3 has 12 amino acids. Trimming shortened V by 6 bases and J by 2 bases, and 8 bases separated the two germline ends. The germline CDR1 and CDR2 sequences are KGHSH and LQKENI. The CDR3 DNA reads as TGTGCCAGCTCTCAGACAGCCTACGAGCAGTACGTC. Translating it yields CASSQTAYEQYV.

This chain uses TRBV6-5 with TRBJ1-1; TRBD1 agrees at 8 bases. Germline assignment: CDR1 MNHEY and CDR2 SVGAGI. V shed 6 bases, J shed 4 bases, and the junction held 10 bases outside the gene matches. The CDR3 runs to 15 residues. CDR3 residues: CASSRILDRATEAFF. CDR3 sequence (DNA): TGTGCCAGCAGCCGGATTTTGGACAGGGCCACTGAAGCTTTCTTT.

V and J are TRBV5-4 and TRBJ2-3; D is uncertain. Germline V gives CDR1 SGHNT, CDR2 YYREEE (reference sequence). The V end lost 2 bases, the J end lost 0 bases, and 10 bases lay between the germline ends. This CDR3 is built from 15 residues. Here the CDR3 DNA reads TGTGCCAGCAGCTTTCGCCGGTTTAGCACAGATACGCAGTATTTT. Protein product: CASSFRRFSTDTQYF.

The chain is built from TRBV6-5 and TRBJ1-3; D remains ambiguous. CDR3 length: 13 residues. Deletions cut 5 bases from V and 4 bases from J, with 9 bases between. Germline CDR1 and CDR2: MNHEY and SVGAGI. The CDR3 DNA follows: TGTGCCAGCAGTGGAGGAGGGGGAAACACCATATATTTT. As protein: CASSGGGGNTIYF.

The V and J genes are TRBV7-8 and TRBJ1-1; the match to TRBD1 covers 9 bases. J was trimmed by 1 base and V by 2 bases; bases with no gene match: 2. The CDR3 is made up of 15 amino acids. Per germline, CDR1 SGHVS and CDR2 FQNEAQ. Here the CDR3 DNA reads TGTGCCAGCAGCTTATCGGGACAGGGGAACACTGAAGCTTTCTTT. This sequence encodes CASSLSGQGNTEAFF. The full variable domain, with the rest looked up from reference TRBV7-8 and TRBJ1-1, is GAGVSQSPRYKVAKRGQDVALRCDPISGHVSLFWYQQALGQGPEFLTYFQNEAQLDKSGLPSDRFFAERPEGSVSTLKIQRTQQEDSAVYLCASSLSGQGNTEAFFGQGTRLTVV.

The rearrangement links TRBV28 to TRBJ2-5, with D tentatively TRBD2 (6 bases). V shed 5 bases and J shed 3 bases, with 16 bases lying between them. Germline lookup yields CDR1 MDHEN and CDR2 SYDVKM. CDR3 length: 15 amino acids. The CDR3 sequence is CASSTAGTGEETQYF. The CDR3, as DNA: TGTGCCAGCAGTACGGCCGGGACGGGAGAAGAGACCCAGTACTTC.